This TCR beta chain was sequenced in a study of T cell clones after liver transplantation. Here immunoSEQ multiplex PCR was the method, and the copy in TCRdb shows in-frame clones only, minus some. The sample shows 31,000 or so clones, 90% to 95% of them seen only once. The clonotype was recovered from a human patient who received a liver transplant. Certain T cells may be donor cells from the graft. Material: CD8+ T cells from blood, obtained 12 months after liver transplant.

The CDR3 coding sequence is TGTGCCACCAGCAGAGAACAGAACGTATACTATGGCTACACCTTC. Translated, it gives CATSREQNVYYGYTF. This rearrangement joins TRBV15 to TRBJ1-2, with D hard to call. V lost 0 bases and J lost 3, with 11 bases in between. This CDR3 is built from 15 residues. Germline V lookup: CDR1 LNHNV, CDR2 YYDKDF (reference sequence).